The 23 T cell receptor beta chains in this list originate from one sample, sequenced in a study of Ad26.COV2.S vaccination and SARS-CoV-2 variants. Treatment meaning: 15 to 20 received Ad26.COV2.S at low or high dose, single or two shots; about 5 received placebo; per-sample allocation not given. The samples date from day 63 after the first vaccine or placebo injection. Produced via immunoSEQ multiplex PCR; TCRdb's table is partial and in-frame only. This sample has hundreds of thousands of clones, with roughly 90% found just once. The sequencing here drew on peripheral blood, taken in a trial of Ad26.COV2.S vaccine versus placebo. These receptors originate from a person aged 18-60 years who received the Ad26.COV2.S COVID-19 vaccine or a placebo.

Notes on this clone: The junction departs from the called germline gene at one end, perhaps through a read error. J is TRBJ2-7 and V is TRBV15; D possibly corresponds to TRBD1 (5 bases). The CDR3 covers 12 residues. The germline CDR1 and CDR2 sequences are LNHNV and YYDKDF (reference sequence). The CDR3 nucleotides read TGTGCCACCAGCAGAGATGGGGCGGCCGCAGGCTTC. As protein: CATSRDGAAAGF.

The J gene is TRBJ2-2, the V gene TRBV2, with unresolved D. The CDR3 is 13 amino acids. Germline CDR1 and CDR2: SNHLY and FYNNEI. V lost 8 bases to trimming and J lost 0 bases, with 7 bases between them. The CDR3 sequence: CASADANTGELFF. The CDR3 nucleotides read TGTGCCAGCGCGGATGCGAACACCGGGGAGCTGTTTTTT.

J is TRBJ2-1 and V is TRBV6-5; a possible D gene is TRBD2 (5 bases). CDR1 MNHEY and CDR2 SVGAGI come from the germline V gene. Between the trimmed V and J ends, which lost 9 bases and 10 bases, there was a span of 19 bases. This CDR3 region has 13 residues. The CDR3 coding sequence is TGTGCCAGTACTAGAGGGAGTGTTGGCGAGCAGTTCTTC. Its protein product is CASTRGSVGEQFF.

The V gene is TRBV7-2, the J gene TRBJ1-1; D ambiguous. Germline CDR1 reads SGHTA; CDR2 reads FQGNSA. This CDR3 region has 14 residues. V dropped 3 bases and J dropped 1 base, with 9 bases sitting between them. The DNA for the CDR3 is TGTGCCAGCAGCTTCCGGACTGGGAACACTGAAGCTTTCTTT. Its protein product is CASSFRTGNTEAFF.

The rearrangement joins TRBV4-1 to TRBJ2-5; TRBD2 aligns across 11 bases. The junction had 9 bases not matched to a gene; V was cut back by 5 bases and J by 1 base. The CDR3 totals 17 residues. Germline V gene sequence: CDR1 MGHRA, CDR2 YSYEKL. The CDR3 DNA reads TGCGCCAGCAGCTTGACGATAGGGACTAGCGGCCAAGAGACCCAGTACTTC. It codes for CASSLTIGTSGQETQYF.

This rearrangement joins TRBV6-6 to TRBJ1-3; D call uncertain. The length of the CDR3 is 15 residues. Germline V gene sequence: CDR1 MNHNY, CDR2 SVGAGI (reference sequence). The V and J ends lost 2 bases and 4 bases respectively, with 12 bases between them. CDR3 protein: CASSYGGDRGNTIYF. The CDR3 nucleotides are TGTGCCAGCAGTTACGGCGGAGATCGGGGAAACACCATATATTTT.

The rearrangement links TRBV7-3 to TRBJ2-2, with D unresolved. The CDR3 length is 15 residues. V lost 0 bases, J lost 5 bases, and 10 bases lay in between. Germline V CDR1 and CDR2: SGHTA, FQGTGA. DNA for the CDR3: TGTGCCAGCAGCTTAACGCTGACTGGTACCGGGGAGCTGTTTTTT. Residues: CASSLTLTGTGELFF.

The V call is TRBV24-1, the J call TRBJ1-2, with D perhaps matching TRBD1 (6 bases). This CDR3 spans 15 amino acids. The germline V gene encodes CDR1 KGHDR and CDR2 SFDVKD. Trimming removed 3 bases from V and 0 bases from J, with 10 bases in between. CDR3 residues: CATSDPQGANYGYTF. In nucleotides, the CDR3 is TGTGCCACCAGTGATCCACAGGGAGCTAACTATGGCTACACCTTC.

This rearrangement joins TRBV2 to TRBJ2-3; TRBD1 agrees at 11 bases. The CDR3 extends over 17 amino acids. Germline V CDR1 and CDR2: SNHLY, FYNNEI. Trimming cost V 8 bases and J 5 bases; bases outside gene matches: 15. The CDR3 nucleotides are TGTGCCAGCGGTGTCCCGGGACAGGGGGGCGCTGGAGATACGCAGTATTTT. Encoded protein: CASGVPGQGGAGDTQYF.

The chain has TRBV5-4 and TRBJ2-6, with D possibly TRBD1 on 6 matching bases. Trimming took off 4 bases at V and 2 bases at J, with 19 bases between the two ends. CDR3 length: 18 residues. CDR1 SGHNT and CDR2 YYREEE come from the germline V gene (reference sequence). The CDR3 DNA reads TGTGCCAGCAGCCCAAAGGGGGAACCCCCCACTGGGGCCAACGTCCTGACTTTC. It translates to CASSPKGEPPTGANVLTF.

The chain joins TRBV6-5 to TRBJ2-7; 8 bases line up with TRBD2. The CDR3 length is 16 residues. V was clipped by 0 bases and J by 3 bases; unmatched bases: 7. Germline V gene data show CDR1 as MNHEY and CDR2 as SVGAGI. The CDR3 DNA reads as TGTGCCAGCAGTTACTCGGGCGGGGGGAGGCGCTACGAGCAGTACTTC. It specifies CASSYSGGGRRYEQYF.

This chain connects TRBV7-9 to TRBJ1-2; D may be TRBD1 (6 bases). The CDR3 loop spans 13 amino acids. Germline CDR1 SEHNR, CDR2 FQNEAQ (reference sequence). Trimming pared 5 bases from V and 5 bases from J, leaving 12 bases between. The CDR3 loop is CASSLQGEYGYTF. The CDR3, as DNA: TGTGCCAGCAGCCTACAGGGAGAGTATGGCTACACCTTC.

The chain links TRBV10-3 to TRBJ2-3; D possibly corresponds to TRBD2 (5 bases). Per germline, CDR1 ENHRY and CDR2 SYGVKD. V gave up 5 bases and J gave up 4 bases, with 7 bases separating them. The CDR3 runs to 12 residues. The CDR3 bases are TGTGCCATCAGTTTGCGGGCAGATACGCAGTATTTT. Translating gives CAISLRADTQYF.

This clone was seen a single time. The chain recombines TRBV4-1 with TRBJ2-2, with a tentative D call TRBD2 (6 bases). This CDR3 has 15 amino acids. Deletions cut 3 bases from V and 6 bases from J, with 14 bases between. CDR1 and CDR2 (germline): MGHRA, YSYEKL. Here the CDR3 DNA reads TGCGCCAGCAGCCACTCGGGACTTTCACCCGGGGAGCTGTTTTTT. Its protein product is CASSHSGLSPGELFF.

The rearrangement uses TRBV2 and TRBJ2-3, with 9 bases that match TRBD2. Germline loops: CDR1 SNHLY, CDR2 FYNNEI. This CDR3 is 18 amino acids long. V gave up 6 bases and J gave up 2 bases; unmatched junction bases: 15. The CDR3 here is CASSLRGGGVSDTDTQYF. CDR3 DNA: TGTGCCAGCAGCTTACGTGGCGGGGGGGTTTCTGACACAGATACGCAGTATTTT.

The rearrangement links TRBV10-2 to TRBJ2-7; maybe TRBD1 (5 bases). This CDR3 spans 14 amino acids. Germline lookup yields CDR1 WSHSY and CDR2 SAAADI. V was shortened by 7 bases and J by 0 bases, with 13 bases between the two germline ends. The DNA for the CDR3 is TGCGCCAGCAAGGGGCTGGTCGACTCCTACGAGCAGTACTTC. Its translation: CASKGLVDSYEQYF.

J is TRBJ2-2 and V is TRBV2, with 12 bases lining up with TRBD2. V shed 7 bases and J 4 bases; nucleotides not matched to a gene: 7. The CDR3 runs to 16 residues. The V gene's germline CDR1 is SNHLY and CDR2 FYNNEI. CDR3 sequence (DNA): TGTGCCAGCAACTCCGGACTAGCGGGGACCACCGGGGAGCTGTTTTTT. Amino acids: CASNSGLAGTTGELFF. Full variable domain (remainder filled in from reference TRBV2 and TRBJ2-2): EPEVTQTPSHQVTQMGQEVILRCVPISNHLYFYWYRQILGQKVEFLVSFYNNEISEKSEIFDDQFSVERPDGSNFTLKIRSTKLEDSAMYFCASNSGLAGTTGELFFGEGSRLTVL.

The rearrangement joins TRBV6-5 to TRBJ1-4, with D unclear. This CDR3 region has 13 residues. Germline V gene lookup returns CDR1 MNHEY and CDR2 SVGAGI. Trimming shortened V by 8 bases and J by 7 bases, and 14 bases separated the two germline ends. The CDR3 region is CASRLSRIEKLFF. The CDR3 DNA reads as TGTGCCAGCCGTCTCTCGAGGATTGAAAAACTGTTTTTT.

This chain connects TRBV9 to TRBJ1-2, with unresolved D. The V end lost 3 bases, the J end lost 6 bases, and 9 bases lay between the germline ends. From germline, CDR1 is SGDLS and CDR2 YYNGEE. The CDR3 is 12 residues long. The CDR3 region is CASSGERNGYTF. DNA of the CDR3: TGTGCCAGCAGCGGGGAGAGGAATGGCTACACCTTC.

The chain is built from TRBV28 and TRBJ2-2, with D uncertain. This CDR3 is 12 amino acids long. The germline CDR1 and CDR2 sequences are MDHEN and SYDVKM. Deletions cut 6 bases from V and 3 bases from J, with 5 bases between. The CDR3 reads CASSQDTGELFF. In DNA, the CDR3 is TGTGCCAGCAGCCAAGACACCGGGGAGCTGTTTTTT.

CDR3: CASSPGTSGSLGEQYF. In DNA form, the CDR3 reads TGTGCCAGCAGCCCCGGGACTAGCGGGAGTCTTGGCGAGCAGTACTTC. The chain couples TRBV11-3 to TRBJ2-7, with 14 positions matching TRBD2. CDR1 is SGHNT, CDR2 YENEEA, per germline. V lost 5 bases and J lost 6; bases outside the gene matches: 9. The CDR3 covers 16 residues.

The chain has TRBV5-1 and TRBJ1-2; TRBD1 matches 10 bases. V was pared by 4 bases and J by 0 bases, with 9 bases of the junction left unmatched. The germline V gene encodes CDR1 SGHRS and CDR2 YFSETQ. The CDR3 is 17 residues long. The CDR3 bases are TGCGCCAGCAGCCCACAAACGGGGACAGGGGCTAACTATGGCTACACCTTC. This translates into CASSPQTGTGANYGYTF.

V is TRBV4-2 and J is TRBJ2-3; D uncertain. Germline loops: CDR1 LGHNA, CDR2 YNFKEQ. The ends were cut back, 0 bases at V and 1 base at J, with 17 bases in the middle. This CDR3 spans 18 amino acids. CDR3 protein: CASSQDQASTSGTDTQYF. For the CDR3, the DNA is TGTGCCAGCAGCCAAGATCAGGCCTCAACCTCGGGCACAGATACGCAGTATTTT.